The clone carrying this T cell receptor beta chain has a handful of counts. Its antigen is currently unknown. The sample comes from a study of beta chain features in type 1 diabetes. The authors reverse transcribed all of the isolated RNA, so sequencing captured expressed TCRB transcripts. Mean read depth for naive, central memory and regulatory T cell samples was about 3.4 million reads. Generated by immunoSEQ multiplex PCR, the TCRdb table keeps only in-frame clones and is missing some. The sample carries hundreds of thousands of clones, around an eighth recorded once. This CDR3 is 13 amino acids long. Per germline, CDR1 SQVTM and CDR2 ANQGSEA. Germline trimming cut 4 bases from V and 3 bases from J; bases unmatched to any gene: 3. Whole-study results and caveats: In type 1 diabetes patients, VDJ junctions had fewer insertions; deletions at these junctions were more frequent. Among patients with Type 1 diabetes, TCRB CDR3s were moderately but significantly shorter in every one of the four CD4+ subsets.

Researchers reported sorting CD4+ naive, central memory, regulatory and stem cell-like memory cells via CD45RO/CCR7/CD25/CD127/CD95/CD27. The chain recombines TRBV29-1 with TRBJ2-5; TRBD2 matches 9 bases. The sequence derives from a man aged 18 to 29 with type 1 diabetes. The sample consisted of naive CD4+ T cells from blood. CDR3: CSVGASGKETQYF. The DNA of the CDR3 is TGCAGCGTTGGGGCTAGCGGGAAAGAGACCCAGTACTTC.